This T cell receptor (beta chain) is drawn from a study of metastatic and nonmetastatic thyroid tumors. TCRdb reanalyzed the PCR reads with MiXCR. The data show under 40,000 clones, about 15% seen once. Not a single patient had been given any form of treatment at any point before undergoing thyroid surgery. The germline V gene has CDR1 MNHEY and CDR2 SMNVEV (reference sequence). V gave up 0 bases and J gave up 1 base, with 7 bases separating them. The CDR3 spans 15 residues. Material: blood. The chain couples TRBV27 to TRBJ1-3; D unclear. The clonotype comes from a male donor with papillary thyroid cancer or a benign thyroid nodule (not recorded which). Some clones in this sample may be carry-over from other donors' samples. The CDR3 bases are TGTGCCAGCAGTTTATCGGCGGGGTCTGGAAACACCATATATTTT. Its translation is CASSLSAGSGNTIYF.